What follows is one TCR beta chain and its context. The data are from a study of blood T cell repertoires in COVID-19. Study in general: The United States, Italy and Spain provided the acute and convalescent COVID-19 samples. T cells, B-cell-depleted T cells, or PBMCs supplied cDNA or gDNA.

The authors' processing: Estimation of nucleated cell counts was performed using reference gene primer amplification. The method was immunoSEQ multiplex PCR; TCRdb's version includes in-frame clones alone and lacks a portion of them. The V and J calls and clone size are taken from that table; D and trimming were inferred from the DNA. The sample shows about 270,000 clones, 86% of them seen only once. This CDR3 is built from 14 residues. Germline-derived CDR1 and CDR2 are LGHDT and YNNKEL (reference sequence). V lost 1 base and J 0 bases, leaving 6 bases between the germline ends. This TCR came from a man aged 35 to 55 with active or convalescent COVID-19. V usage is TRBV3-1 (or the pseudogene TRBV3-2) and J usage is TRBJ2-5; D ambiguous. Sequencing was carried out using peripheral blood. The CDR3 nucleotides read TGTGCCAGCAGCCAAGGAGGTGACCAAGAGACCCAGTACTTC. Its protein product is CASSQGGDQETQYF.